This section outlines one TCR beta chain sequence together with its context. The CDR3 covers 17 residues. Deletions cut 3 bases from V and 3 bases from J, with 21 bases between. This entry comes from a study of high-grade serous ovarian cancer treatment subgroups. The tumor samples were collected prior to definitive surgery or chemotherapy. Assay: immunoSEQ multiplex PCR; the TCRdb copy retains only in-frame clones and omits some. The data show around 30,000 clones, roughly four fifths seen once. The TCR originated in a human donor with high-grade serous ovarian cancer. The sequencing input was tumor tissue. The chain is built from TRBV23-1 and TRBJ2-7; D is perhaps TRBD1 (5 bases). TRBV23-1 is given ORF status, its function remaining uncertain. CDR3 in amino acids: CASSHGRAGKKYYEQYF. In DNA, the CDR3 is TGCGCCAGCAGTCATGGTCGTGCAGGGAAGAAGTACTACGAGCAGTACTTC.